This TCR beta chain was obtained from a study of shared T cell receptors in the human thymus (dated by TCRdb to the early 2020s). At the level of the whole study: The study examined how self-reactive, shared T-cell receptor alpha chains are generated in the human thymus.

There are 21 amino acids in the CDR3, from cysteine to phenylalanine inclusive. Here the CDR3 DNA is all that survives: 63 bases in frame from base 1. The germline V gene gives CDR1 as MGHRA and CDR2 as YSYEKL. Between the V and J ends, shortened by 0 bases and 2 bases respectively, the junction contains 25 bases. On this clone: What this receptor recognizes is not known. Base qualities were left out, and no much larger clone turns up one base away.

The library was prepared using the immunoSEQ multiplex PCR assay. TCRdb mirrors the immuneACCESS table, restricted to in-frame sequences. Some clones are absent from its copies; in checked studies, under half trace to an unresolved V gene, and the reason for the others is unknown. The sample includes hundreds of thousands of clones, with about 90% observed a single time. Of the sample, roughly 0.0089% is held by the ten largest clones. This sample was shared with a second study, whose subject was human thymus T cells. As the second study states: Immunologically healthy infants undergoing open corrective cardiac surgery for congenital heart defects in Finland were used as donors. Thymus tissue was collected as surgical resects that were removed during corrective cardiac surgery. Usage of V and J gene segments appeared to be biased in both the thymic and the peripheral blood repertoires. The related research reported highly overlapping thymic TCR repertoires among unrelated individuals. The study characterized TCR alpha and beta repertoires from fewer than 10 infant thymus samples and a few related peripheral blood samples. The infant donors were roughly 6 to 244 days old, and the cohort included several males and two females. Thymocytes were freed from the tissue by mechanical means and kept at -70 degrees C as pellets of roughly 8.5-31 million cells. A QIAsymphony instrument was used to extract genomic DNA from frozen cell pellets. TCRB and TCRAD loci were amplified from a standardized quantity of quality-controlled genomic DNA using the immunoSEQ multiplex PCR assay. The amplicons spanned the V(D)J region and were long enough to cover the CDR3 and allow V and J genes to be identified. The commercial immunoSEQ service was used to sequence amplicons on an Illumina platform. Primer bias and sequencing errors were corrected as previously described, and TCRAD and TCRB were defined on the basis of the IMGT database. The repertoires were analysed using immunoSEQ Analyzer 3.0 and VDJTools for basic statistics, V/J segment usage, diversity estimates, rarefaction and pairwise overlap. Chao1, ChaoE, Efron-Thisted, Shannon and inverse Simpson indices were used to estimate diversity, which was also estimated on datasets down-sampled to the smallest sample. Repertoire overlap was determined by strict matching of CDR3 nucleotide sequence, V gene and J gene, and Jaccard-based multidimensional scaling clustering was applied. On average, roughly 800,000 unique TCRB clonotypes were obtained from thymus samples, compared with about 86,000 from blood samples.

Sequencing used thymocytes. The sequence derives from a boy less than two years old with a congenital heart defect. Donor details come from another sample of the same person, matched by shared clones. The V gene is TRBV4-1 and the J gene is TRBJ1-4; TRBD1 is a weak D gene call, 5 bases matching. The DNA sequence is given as TGCGCCAGCAGCCAAGATCGGATAGGACAACCTTTCCGACCGACTAATGAAAAACTGTTTTTT. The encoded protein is CASSQDRIGQPFRPTNEKLFF.